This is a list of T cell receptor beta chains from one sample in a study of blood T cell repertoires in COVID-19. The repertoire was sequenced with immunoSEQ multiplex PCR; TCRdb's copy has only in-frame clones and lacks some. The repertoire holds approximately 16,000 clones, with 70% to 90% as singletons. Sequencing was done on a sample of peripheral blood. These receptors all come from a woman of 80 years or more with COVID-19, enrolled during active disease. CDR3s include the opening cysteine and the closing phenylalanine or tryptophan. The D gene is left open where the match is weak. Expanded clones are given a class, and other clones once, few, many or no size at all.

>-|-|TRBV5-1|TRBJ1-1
TGCGCCAGCAGCCAGCTAGGGGCGCCCAACACTGAAGCTTTCTTT
CASSQLGAPNTEAFF
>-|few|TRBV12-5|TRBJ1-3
TGTGCTAGTGGTTTTCGGGTGGACAGTTTCTCTGGAAACACCATATATTTT
CASGFRVDSFSGNTIYF
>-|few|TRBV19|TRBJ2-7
TGTGCCAGTAGTACAGAACTCTCCTACGAGCAGTACTTC
CASSTELSYEQYF
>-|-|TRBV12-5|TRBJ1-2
TGTGCTAGTGGTTTGGGGGGCGTCCCGAACTATGGCTACACCTTC
CASGLGGVPNYGYTF
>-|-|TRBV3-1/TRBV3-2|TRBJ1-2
TGTGCCAGCAGCACCCACAGGGATGGCTACACCTTC
CASSTHRDGYTF
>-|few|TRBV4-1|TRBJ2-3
TGCGCCAGCAGCCAAGATAAGTACGGGAGATTCGCAGATACGCAGTATTTT
CASSQDKYGRFADTQYF
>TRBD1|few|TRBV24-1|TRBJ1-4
TGTGCCACACAACAGGGGCCTAATGAAAAACTGTTTTTT
CATQQGPNEKLFF
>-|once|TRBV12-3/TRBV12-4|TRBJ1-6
TGTGCCAGCACCGCCGGGTCACCCCTCCACTTT
CASTAGSPLHF
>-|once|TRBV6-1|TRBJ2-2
TGTGCCAGCCGCACGAGGAACATGTACACCGGGGAGCTGTTTTTT
CASRTRNMYTGELFF
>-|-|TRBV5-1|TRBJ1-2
TGCGCCAGCAGCTTGGCGCAGGGTGGGCTGTATGGCTACACCTTC
CASSLAQGGLYGYTF
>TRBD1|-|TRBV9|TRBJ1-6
TGTGCCAGCAGCGCGGACAGGGGGCCAAATAATTCACCCCTCCACTTT
CASSADRGPNNSPLHF
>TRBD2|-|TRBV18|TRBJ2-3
TGTGCCAGCTCACCAGGAGGTGGCGGGGGGGCCTCGGGTACGCAGTATTTT
CASSPGGGGGASGTQYF
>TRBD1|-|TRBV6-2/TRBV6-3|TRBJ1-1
TGTGCCAGCAGTTACAAGGGGACAGGATCCGTAACTGAAGCTTTCTTT
CASSYKGTGSVTEAFF
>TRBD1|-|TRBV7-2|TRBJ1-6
TGTGCCAGATGGACAGGGAGCAGACATAATTCACCCCTCCACTTT
CARWTGSRHNSPLHF